Listed below are T cell receptor beta chains from one sample, sequenced in a study of blood T cells in healthy people across ages. MiXCR, applied by TCRdb to the 5' RACE reads, yields one record per CDR3 protein. The sample has hundreds of thousands of distinct CDR3 sequences; more than 40% are singletons. What was sequenced was blood. All receptors come from a woman aged 60-75 years in good health. Both conserved end residues are part of each CDR3.

V gene,CDR3 protein
TRBV5-1,CASSSLQGAEDTQYF
TRBV7-2,CASSLEDRGEQYF
TRBV7-2,CASSLAYRGSTSGTCNEQFF
TRBV29-1,CSAGPTESSYNEQFF
TRBV29-1,CSAGGQGASDEQYF
TRBV2,CASRQGVEAFF
TRBV5-6,CASSFPGSGLGTEAFF
TRBV3-1,CASSQGQWGAAYEQYF
TRBV12-3/TRBV12-4,CASSRPTGRRTEAFF
TRBV24-1,CATSDRNRDGQETQYF
TRBV5-1,CASSPSGGSSGNTIYF
TRBV5-6,CASSPRQITGANVLTF
TRBV7-2,CASSLPTSGLEAQYF
TRBV4-2,CASSQDRGEGLTDTQYF